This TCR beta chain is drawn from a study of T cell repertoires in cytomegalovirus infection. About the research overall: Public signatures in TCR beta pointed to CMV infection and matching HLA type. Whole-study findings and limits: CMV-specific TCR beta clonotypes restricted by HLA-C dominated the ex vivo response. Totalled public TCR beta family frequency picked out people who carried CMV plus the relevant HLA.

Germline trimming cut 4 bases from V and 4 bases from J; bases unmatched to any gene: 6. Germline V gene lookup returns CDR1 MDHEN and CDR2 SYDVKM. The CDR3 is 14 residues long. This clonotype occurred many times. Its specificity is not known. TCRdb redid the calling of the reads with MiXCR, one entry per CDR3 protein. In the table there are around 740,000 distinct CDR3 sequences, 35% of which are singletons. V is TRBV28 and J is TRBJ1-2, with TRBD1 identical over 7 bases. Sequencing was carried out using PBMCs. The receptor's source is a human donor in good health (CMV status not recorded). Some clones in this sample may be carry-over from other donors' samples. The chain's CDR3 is CASSSKGARYGYTF. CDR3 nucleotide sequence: TGTGCCAGCAGTTCCAAGGGGGCGCGCTATGGCTACACCTTC.